This T cell receptor (beta chain) was observed in a study of cytomegalovirus exposure and HLA in healthy donors. Concerning this clone: Antigen unknown.

The CDR3 runs 16 residues. Looked up from germline, CDR1 is LGHNA and CDR2 is YSLEER. J gave up 2 bases and V 0 bases, and 6 bases lay outside the gene matches. Study results and limitations: According to a subsequent analysis, TCR clusters identified in the first cohort showed a tendency to co-occur across the roughly 130 validation repertoires. The study labeled 170 or so TCR beta chains cytomegalovirus-associated. High sensitivity and specificity were reportedly achieved when the classifier diagnosed cytomegalovirus status.

Assay: immunoSEQ multiplex PCR; the TCRdb copy retains only in-frame clones and omits some. The sample lists 100,000 or so clones, roughly 84% occurring once. Sequenced: PBMCs. The TCR was taken from a man younger than 35 in good health and CMV-seropositive. The chain is built from TRBV4-3 and TRBJ2-7; TRBD2 agrees at 8 bases. The CDR3 DNA sequence: TGCGCCAGCAGCCAAGATCGGGGGGGCTATGCCTACGAGCAGTACTTC. It encodes CASSQDRGGYAYEQYF.